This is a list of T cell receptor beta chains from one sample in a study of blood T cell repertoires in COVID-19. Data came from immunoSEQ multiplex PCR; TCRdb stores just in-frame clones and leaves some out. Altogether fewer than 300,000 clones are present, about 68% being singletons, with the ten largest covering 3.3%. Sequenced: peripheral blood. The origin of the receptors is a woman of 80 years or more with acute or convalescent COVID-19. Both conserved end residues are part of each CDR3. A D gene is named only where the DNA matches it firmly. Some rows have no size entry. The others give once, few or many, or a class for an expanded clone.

CDR3nt: TGTGCCAGCAGCCAAGATCGGGAGGGCCACAATGAGCAGTTCTTC
CDR3aa: CASSQDREGHNEQFF
d_gene: TRBD2
v_gene: TRBV14
abundance: .
j_gene: TRBJ2-1

CDR3nt: TGTGCCAGTTCCCGGACAGGGCTACTAGCTGGGTTAAACGAGCAGTACTTC
CDR3aa: CASSRTGLLAGLNEQYF
d_gene: TRBD1
v_gene: TRBV19
abundance: .
j_gene: TRBJ2-7

CDR3nt: TGTGCCAGCAGCTTCCACAGGGGAGAGACCCAGTACTTC
CDR3aa: CASSFHRGETQYF
d_gene: TRBD1
v_gene: TRBV7-8
abundance: few
j_gene: TRBJ2-5

CDR3nt: TGTGCCAGCAGTCTCTGGGACAGTTCGAACACTGAAGCTTTCTTT
CDR3aa: CASSLWDSSNTEAFF
d_gene: TRBD1
v_gene: TRBV28
abundance: .
j_gene: TRBJ1-1

CDR3nt: TGTGCCAGCAGCCTACGGATGAACAGGGAGAACACTGAAGCTTTCTTT
CDR3aa: CASSLRMNRENTEAFF
d_gene: .
v_gene: TRBV11-2
abundance: .
j_gene: TRBJ1-1

CDR3nt: TGTGCCAGTAGTTCGGGCAGGGGCGATCAGCCCCAGCATTTT
CDR3aa: CASSSGRGDQPQHF
d_gene: .
v_gene: TRBV19
abundance: .
j_gene: TRBJ1-5

CDR3nt: TGTGCCAGCAGCTTTTCGACAGCCAGGGAGACCCAGTACTTC
CDR3aa: CASSFSTARETQYF
d_gene: .
v_gene: TRBV7-2
abundance: .
j_gene: TRBJ2-5

CDR3nt: TGTGCCAGCAGCCGGACAGGGGTTACTGAAGCTTTCTTT
CDR3aa: CASSRTGVTEAFF
d_gene: TRBD1
v_gene: TRBV6-6
abundance: .
j_gene: TRBJ1-1

CDR3nt: TGTGCCAGCTCACCTTTTCGCGGGGGGGCCACAGATACGCAGTATTTT
CDR3aa: CASSPFRGGATDTQYF
d_gene: TRBD2
v_gene: TRBV18
abundance: .
j_gene: TRBJ2-3

CDR3nt: TGTGCCAGCAGCTTAACTCTGTATGGCTACACCTTC
CDR3aa: CASSLTLYGYTF
d_gene: .
v_gene: TRBV7-2
abundance: .
j_gene: TRBJ1-2

CDR3nt: TGTGCCAGCAGCTACGGACTTACCGGTGGCTACACCTTC
CDR3aa: CASSYGLTGGYTF
d_gene: .
v_gene: TRBV7-9
abundance: .
j_gene: TRBJ1-2

CDR3nt: TGTGCCAGCAGCGATAGAGGAAACACCATATATTTT
CDR3aa: CASSDRGNTIYF
d_gene: .
v_gene: TRBV2
abundance: .
j_gene: TRBJ1-3

CDR3nt: TGTGCCAGCAGCCGACCCCACGACAGGAGAGGGGCTGAAGCTTTCTTT
CDR3aa: CASSRPHDRRGAEAFF
d_gene: .
v_gene: TRBV6-2/TRBV6-3
abundance: .
j_gene: TRBJ1-1

CDR3nt: TGTGCCAGCAGCGTAGTGTCCGGGACAGTAAACGGGGAGCTGTTTTTT
CDR3aa: CASSVVSGTVNGELFF
d_gene: TRBD1
v_gene: TRBV9
abundance: .
j_gene: TRBJ2-2

CDR3nt: TGTGCCAGCAGCCAAGACGCGAGCGGGAGGGGGAGTACCGGGGAGCTGTTTTTT
CDR3aa: CASSQDASGRGSTGELFF
d_gene: TRBD2
v_gene: TRBV4-2
abundance: few
j_gene: TRBJ2-2

CDR3nt: TGTGCCAGCTCCCCCCCCGGGGGGGGTTACAACTCCTACGAGCAGTACTTC
CDR3aa: CASSPPGGGYNSYEQYF
d_gene: TRBD2
v_gene: TRBV18
abundance: .
j_gene: TRBJ2-7

CDR3nt: TGTGCCAGCAGCCCCCCTTTGCGAAAAAAACTGTTTTTT
CDR3aa: CASSPPLRKKLFF
d_gene: .
v_gene: TRBV7-9
abundance: .
j_gene: TRBJ1-4

CDR3nt: TGCGCCAGCAGAGAACTAGCGGGAGGCCACGAGCAGTACTTC
CDR3aa: CASRELAGGHEQYF
d_gene: TRBD2
v_gene: TRBV10-2
abundance: .
j_gene: TRBJ2-7

CDR3nt: TGTGCCAGCAGCTCCTCGGGACAGAAGAAAGAGACCCAGTACTTC
CDR3aa: CASSSSGQKKETQYF
d_gene: TRBD1
v_gene: TRBV5-6
abundance: .
j_gene: TRBJ2-5

CDR3nt: TGTGCCAGCAGCCCAGGGGCCTCTGGAAACACCATATATTTT
CDR3aa: CASSPGASGNTIYF
d_gene: .
v_gene: TRBV3-1/TRBV3-2
abundance: .
j_gene: TRBJ1-3

CDR3nt: TGCGCCAGCAGCCCACAGGGACAGGGCTATGAAAAACTGTTTTTT
CDR3aa: CASSPQGQGYEKLFF
d_gene: TRBD1
v_gene: TRBV5-1
abundance: .
j_gene: TRBJ1-4

CDR3nt: TGTGCCAGCAGCCTGACAGGGGACTATGGCTACACCTTC
CDR3aa: CASSLTGDYGYTF
d_gene: TRBD1
v_gene: TRBV6-2/TRBV6-3
abundance: .
j_gene: TRBJ1-2

CDR3nt: TGTGCCAGCAGCTTACAGGGGATGAGTGGCTACACCTTC
CDR3aa: CASSLQGMSGYTF
d_gene: .
v_gene: TRBV7-9
abundance: .
j_gene: TRBJ1-2

CDR3nt: TGTGCCAGCAGTGAAGAACCAGCGAAGCGTCACGAGCAGTACTTC
CDR3aa: CASSEEPAKRHEQYF
d_gene: .
v_gene: TRBV6-1
abundance: .
j_gene: TRBJ2-7

CDR3nt: TGTGCCAGCAGTTTTACGGGGGGCAATGTTAACTATGGCTACACCTTC
CDR3aa: CASSFTGGNVNYGYTF
d_gene: .
v_gene: TRBV28
abundance: .
j_gene: TRBJ1-2

CDR3nt: TGTGCCAGCAGCAGGTGGGGAGACGAGCAGTTCTTC
CDR3aa: CASSRWGDEQFF
d_gene: .
v_gene: TRBV25-1
abundance: .
j_gene: TRBJ2-1

CDR3nt: TGTGCCAGCGATAACGGACAGGGTGTTTTCGGAAAACTGTTTTTT
CDR3aa: CASDNGQGVFGKLFF
d_gene: TRBD1
v_gene: TRBV27
abundance: .
j_gene: TRBJ1-4

CDR3nt: TGTGCCAGCAGCGCCCATGGCAGGGGGACGTACGAGCAGTACTTC
CDR3aa: CASSAHGRGTYEQYF
d_gene: TRBD1
v_gene: TRBV2
abundance: .
j_gene: TRBJ2-7

CDR3nt: TGTGCCAGTAGCGTCGACACCGCGGGGGCGCTCGGGGAGCTGTTTTTT
CDR3aa: CASSVDTAGALGELFF
d_gene: .
v_gene: TRBV19
abundance: .
j_gene: TRBJ2-2

CDR3nt: TGTGCCAGCCACCCGGGACAGGGTCGTGCCACTGAAGCTTTCTTT
CDR3aa: CASHPGQGRATEAFF
d_gene: TRBD1
v_gene: TRBV2
abundance: .
j_gene: TRBJ1-1

CDR3nt: TGCGCCAGCAGCTTGGATAGCGGGAGGGGGGATACGCAGTATTTT
CDR3aa: CASSLDSGRGDTQYF
d_gene: TRBD2
v_gene: TRBV5-1
abundance: .
j_gene: TRBJ2-3

CDR3nt: TGTGCCAGCAGCCAAGAAAGAACAGGTCCTAACTATGGCTACACCTTC
CDR3aa: CASSQERTGPNYGYTF
d_gene: .
v_gene: TRBV3-1/TRBV3-2
abundance: .
j_gene: TRBJ1-2

CDR3nt: TGCGCCAGCAGCCTGGGGACACTCTCTGGAAACACCATATATTTT
CDR3aa: CASSLGTLSGNTIYF
d_gene: .
v_gene: TRBV10-2
abundance: .
j_gene: TRBJ1-3

CDR3nt: TGTGCCAGCAGCCCAGGGGACAGGGGCTATAATTCACCCCTCCACTTT
CDR3aa: CASSPGDRGYNSPLHF
d_gene: TRBD1
v_gene: TRBV7-9
abundance: .
j_gene: TRBJ1-6

CDR3nt: TGTGCCATCAGCCCGAGCGGGGGGACTTCCAATGAGCAGTTCTTC
CDR3aa: CAISPSGGTSNEQFF
d_gene: TRBD2
v_gene: TRBV10-3
abundance: .
j_gene: TRBJ2-1

CDR3nt: TGTGCCAGCAGCTTAATTTCGGACACTGAAGCTTTCTTT
CDR3aa: CASSLISDTEAFF
d_gene: .
v_gene: TRBV27
abundance: .
j_gene: TRBJ1-1

CDR3nt: TGCGCCAGCAGCAACGGGGGAGCGGGGGGCGCAGATACGCAGTATTTT
CDR3aa: CASSNGGAGGADTQYF
d_gene: TRBD2
v_gene: TRBV4-1
abundance: .
j_gene: TRBJ2-3

CDR3nt: TGCGCCAGCAGCTCCCGTCCAGGGGACGAGCAGTTCTTC
CDR3aa: CASSSRPGDEQFF
d_gene: .
v_gene: TRBV5-1
abundance: once
j_gene: TRBJ2-1

CDR3nt: TGTGCCAGCAGTACAAGAACCGGGACAGGGAGGCCCTACGAGCAGTACTTC
CDR3aa: CASSTRTGTGRPYEQYF
d_gene: TRBD1
v_gene: TRBV27
abundance: .
j_gene: TRBJ2-7

CDR3nt: TGTGCCAGCAGTCCCACAGGGGGCCAGCAGCCCCAGCATTTT
CDR3aa: CASSPTGGQQPQHF
d_gene: TRBD1
v_gene: TRBV6-6
abundance: many
j_gene: TRBJ1-5

CDR3nt: TGCGCCAGCAGCCAAGAAATAGGTAGCTCTAACTATGGCTACACCTTC
CDR3aa: CASSQEIGSSNYGYTF
d_gene: .
v_gene: TRBV4-1
abundance: .
j_gene: TRBJ1-2